This TCR beta chain was captured by sequencing in a study of OX40 agonist ivuxolimab in advanced cancers. About the research overall: As their treatment, patients were administered ivuxolimab, an agonistic anti-OX40 (CD134) antibody.

General study results and limits: Among the lowest peripheral clonal expansion occurred in 0.1-3.0 mg/kg partial responders.

TCRdb's copy holds only in-frame clones and misses some; the assay was immunoSEQ multiplex PCR. The table includes approximately 66,000 clones, about 85% detected once. Of note for this clone: Its specificity is not known.

J was trimmed by 2 bases and V by 4 bases; bases with no gene match: 3. Germline values: CDR1 SGHTA, CDR2 FQGNSA. This CDR3 contains 15 residues. The receptor was derived from an adult with an advanced solid tumor such as melanoma, head and neck, liver or kidney cancer. The sequences come from CD4+ or CD8+ T cells sorted from blood, collected in a trial of the OX40 agonist ivuxolimab. This sequence joins TRBV7-2 and TRBJ1-2; the match to TRBD1 covers 11 bases. The CDR3 DNA follows: TGTGCCAGCAGCTACGGACAGGGGGCCAACTATGGCTACACCTTC. It specifies CASSYGQGANYGYTF.